The TCR beta chain described here comes from a study of blood T cells in healthy people across ages. A J-beta primer mix and a sample-barcoded 5' primer were used in a second PCR of about 6 to 12 cycles. TCRdb reprocessed the 5' RACE reads with MiXCR, giving one entry per CDR3 protein. The sample lists 580,000 or so distinct CDR3 sequences, roughly 48% occurring once. Germline V lookup: CDR1 MGHRA, CDR2 YSYEKL. This CDR3 has 13 amino acids. V was shortened by 4 bases and J by 11 bases, with 12 bases between the two germline ends. The sequence came from a man of 80 years or more in good health. The genes are TRBV4-1 and TRBJ1-6; D is unclear. Sequencing was done on a sample of blood. The DNA for the CDR3 is TGCGCCAGCAGCCTCCTGGGGTCACCACCCCTCCACTTT. Protein product: CASSLLGSPPLHF.